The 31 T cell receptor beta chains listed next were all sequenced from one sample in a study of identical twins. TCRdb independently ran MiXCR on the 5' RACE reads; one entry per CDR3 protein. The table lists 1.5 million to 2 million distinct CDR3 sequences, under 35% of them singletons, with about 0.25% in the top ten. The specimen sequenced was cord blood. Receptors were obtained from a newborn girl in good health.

CDR3: CASSEEGGKGYGYTF. CDR3 coding DNA: TGCGCCAGCAGTGAGGAAGGGGGGAAAGGATATGGCTACACCTTC. This rearrangement joins TRBV10-2 to TRBJ1-2; TRBD1 might be the D (6 bases). The V end was cut by 2 bases, the J end by 5 bases, with 15 bases between. The CDR3 contains 15 residues. The germline CDR1 and CDR2 sequences are WSHSY and SAAADI.

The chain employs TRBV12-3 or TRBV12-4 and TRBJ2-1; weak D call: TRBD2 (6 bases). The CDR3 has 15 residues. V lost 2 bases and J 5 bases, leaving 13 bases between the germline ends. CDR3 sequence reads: CASSLSRGPHNEQFF. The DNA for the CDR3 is TGTGCCAGCAGTTTATCGCGGGGCCCTCACAATGAGCAGTTCTTC.

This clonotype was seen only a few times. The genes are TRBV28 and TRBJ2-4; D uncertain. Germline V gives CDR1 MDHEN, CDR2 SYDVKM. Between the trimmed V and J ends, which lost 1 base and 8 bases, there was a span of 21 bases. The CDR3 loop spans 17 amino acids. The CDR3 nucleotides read TGTGCCAGCAGTTTATTGACCGGACCCGACCTGGGTGACATTCAGTACTTC. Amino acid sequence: CASSLLTGPDLGDIQYF. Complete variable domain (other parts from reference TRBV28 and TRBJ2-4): DVKVTQSSRYLVKRTGEKVFLECVQDMDHENMFWYRQDPGLGLRLIYFSYDVKMKEKGDIPEGYSVSREKKERFSLILESASTNQTSMYLCASSLLTGPDLGDIQYFGAGTRLSVL.

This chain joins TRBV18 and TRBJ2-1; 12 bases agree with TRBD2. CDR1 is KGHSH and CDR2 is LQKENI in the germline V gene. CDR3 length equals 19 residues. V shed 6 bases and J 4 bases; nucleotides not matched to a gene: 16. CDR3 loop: CASSRTGVSTSGRYNEQFF. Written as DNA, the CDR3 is TGTGCCAGCTCGCGGACAGGGGTATCAACTAGCGGGAGGTACAATGAGCAGTTCTTC. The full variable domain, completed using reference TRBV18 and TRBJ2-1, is NAGVMQNPRHLVRRRGQEARLRCSPMKGHSHVYWYRQLPEEGLKFMVYLQKENIIDESGMPKERFSAEFPKEGPSILRIQQVVRGDSAAYFCASSRTGVSTSGRYNEQFFGPGTRLTVL.

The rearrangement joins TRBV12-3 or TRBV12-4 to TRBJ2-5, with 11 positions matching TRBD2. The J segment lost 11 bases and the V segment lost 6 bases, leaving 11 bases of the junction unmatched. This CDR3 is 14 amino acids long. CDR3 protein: CASRYSGGANEQYF. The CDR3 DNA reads TGTGCCAGCAGGTATAGCGGGGGGGCGAATGAGCAGTACTTC.

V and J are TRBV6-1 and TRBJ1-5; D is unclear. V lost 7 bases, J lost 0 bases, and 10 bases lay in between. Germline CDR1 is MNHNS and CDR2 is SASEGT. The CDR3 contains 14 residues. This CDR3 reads CASIRTSSNQPQHF. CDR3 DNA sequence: TGTGCCAGCATTCGAACGAGTAGCAATCAGCCCCAGCATTTT.

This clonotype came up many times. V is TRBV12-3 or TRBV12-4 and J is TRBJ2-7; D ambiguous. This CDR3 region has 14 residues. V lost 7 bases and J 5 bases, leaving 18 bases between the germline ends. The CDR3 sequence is CASTVWGLLHEQYF. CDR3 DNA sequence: TGTGCCAGCACCGTCTGGGGTCTCCTCCACGAGCAGTACTTC.

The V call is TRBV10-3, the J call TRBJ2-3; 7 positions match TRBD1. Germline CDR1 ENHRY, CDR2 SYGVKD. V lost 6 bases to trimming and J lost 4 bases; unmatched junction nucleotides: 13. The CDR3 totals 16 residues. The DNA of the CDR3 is TGTGCCATCAGCCCGACCGCGACAGGGATAGCAGATACGCAGTATTTT. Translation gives CAISPTATGIADTQYF.

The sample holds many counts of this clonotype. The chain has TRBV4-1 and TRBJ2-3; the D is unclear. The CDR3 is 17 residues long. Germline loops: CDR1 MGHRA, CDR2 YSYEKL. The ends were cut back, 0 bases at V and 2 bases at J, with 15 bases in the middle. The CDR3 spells CASSQDGRGVVTDTQYF. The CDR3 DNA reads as TGCGCCAGCAGCCAAGATGGCCGTGGGGTGGTCACAGATACGCAGTATTTT.

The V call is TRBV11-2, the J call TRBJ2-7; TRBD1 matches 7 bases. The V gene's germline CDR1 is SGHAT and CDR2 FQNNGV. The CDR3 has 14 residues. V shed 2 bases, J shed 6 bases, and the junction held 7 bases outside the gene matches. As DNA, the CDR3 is TGTGCCAGCAGCTTATATGTGGCAGGGGGCGAGCAGTACTTC. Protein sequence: CASSLYVAGGEQYF.

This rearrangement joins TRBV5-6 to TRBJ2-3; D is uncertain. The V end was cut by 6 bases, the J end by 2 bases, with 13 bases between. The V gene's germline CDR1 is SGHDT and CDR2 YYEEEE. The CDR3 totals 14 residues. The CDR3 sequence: CASKLRGTTDTQYF. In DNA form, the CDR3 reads TGTGCCAGCAAACTTCGCGGAACCACAGATACGCAGTATTTT.

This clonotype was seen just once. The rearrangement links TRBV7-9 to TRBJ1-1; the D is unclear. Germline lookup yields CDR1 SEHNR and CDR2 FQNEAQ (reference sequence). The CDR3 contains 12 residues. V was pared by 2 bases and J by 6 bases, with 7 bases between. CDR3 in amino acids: CASSLNLAEAFF. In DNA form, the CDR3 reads TGTGCCAGCAGCTTAAACCTTGCTGAAGCTTTCTTT.

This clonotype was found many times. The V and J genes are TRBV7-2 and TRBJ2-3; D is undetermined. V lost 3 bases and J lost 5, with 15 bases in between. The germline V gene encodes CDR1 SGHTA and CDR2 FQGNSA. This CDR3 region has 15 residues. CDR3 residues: CASSFRLAVQDTQYF. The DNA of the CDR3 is TGTGCCAGCAGCTTTAGGTTGGCTGTTCAAGATACGCAGTATTTT.

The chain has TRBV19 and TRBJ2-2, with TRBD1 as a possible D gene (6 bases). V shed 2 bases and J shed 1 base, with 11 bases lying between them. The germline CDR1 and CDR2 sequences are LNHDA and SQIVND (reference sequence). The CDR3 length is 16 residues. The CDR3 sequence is CASSISSRGNTGELFF. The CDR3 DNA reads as TGTGCCAGTAGTATATCCAGCAGGGGGAACACCGGGGAGCTGTTTTTT.

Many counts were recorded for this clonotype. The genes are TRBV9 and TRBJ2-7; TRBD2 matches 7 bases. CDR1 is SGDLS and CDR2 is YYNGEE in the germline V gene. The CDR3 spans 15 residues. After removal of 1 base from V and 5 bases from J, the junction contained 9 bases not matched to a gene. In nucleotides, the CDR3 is TGTGCCAGCAGCGTAAAAGGGAGGGCTAGCGACGAGCAGTACTTC. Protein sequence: CASSVKGRASDEQYF.

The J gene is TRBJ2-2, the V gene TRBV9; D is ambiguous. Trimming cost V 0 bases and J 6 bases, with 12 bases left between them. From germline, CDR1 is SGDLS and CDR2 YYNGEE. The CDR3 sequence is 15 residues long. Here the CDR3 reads CASSVVPKGSGELFF. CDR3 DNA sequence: TGTGCCAGCAGCGTAGTACCCAAAGGGTCCGGGGAGCTGTTTTTT.

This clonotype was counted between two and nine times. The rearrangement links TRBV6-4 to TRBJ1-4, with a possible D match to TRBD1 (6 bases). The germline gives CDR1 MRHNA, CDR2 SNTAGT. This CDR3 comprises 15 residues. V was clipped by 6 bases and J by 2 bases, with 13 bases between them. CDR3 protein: CASRARGLTNEKLFF. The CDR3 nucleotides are TGTGCCAGCAGGGCCAGGGGCCTGACTAATGAAAAACTGTTTTTT.

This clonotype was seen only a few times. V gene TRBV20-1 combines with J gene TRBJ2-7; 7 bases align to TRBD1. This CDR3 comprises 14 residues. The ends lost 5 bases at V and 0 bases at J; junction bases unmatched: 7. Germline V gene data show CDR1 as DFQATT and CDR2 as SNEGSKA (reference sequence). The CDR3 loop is CSAGGQWTSYEQYF. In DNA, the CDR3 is TGCAGTGCTGGGGGACAGTGGACCTCCTACGAGCAGTACTTC.

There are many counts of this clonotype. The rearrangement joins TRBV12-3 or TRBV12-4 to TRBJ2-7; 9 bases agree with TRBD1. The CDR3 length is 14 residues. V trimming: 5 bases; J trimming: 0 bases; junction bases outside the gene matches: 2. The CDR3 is CASSGTGLSYEQYF. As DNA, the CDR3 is TGTGCCAGCAGTGGGACAGGGCTCTCCTACGAGCAGTACTTC.

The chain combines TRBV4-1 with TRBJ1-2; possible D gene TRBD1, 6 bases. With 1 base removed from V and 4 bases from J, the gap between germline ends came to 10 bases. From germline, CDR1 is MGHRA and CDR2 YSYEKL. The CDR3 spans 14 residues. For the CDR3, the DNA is TGCGCCAGCAGCCAAGGGGAGGGGGGCTATGGCTACACCTTC. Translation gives CASSQGEGGYGYTF.

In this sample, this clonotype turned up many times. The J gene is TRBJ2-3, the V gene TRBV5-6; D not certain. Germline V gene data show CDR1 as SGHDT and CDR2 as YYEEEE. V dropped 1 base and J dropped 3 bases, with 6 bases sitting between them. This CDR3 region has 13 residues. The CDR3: CASSLPVTDTQYF. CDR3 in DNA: TGTGCCAGCAGCTTGCCTGTGACAGATACGCAGTATTTT. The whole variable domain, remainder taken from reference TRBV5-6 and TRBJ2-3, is DAGVTQSPTHLIKTRGQQVTLRCSPKSGHDTVSWYQQALGQGPQFIFQYYEEEERQRGNFPDRFSGHQFPNYSSELNVNALLLGDSALYLCASSLPVTDTQYFGPGTRLTVL.

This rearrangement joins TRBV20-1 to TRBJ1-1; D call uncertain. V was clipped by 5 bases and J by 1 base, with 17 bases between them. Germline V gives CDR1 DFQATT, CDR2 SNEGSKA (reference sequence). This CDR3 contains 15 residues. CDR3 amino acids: CSAARRRGRNTEAFF. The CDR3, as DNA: TGCAGTGCTGCCCGCAGGCGAGGGAGGAACACTGAAGCTTTCTTT.

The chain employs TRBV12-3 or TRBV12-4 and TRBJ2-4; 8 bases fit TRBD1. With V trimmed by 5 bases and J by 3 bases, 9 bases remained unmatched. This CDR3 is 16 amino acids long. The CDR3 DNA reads TGTGCCAGCAGTCCAGGACAGGGAGACGTCAAAAACATTCAGTACTTC. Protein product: CASSPGQGDVKNIQYF.

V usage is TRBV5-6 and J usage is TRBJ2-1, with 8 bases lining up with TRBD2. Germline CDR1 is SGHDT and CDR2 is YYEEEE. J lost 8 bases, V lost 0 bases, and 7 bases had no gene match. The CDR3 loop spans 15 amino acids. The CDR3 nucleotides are TGTGCCAGCAGCTTGGGACTAGCGCCCGGCCATGAGCAGTTCTTC. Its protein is CASSLGLAPGHEQFF.

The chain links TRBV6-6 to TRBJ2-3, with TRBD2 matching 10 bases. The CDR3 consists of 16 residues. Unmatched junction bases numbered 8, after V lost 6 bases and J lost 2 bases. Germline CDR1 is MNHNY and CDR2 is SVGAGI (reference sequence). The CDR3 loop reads CASRALAGPPTDTQYF. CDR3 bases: TGTGCCAGCAGAGCACTAGCGGGGCCTCCCACAGATACGCAGTATTTT.

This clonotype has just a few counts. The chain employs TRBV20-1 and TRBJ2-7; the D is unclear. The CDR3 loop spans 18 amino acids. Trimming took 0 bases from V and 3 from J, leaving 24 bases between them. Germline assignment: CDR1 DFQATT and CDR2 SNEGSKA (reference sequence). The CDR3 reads CSARDLGMSLSNVYEQYF. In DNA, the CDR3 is TGCAGTGCTAGAGATTTGGGTATGAGTCTCTCGAATGTCTACGAGCAGTACTTC.

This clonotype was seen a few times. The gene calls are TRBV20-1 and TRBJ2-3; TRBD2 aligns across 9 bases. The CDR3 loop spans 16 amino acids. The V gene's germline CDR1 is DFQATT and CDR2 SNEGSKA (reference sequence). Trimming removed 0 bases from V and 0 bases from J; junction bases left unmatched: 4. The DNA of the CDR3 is TGCAGTGCTAGAGATCGTAGCGGGGGAAGCACAGATACGCAGTATTTT. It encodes CSARDRSGGSTDTQYF.

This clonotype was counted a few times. The CDR3 sequence: CASSPYGLAASYNEQFF. CDR3 nucleotide sequence: TGTGCCAGCAGCCCCTACGGACTAGCGGCCTCCTACAATGAGCAGTTCTTC. The chain uses TRBV3-1 and TRBJ2-1, with 10 nucleotides matching TRBD2. V shed 4 bases and J 0 bases; nucleotides not matched to a gene: 6. This CDR3 comprises 17 residues. The germline CDR1 and CDR2 sequences are LGHDT and YNNKEL (reference sequence).

The chain's CDR3 is CASSDPRDANYEQYF. DNA for the CDR3: TGTGCCAGCAGTGATCCCCGGGACGCAAACTACGAGCAGTACTTC. This chain uses TRBV25-1 with TRBJ2-5; D tentatively reads TRBD1 or TRBD2 (5 bases each). The end of the DNA fits TRBJ2-7 better, so the J call may be wrong. The CDR3 has 15 residues. The germline V gene encodes CDR1 MGHDK and CDR2 SYGVNS.

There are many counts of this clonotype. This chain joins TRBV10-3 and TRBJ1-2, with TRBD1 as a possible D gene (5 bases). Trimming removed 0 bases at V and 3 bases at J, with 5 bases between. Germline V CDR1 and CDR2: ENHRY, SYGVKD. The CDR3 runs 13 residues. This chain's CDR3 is CAISESRDYGYTF. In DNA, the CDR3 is TGTGCCATCAGTGAGTCCAGGGACTATGGCTACACCTTC.

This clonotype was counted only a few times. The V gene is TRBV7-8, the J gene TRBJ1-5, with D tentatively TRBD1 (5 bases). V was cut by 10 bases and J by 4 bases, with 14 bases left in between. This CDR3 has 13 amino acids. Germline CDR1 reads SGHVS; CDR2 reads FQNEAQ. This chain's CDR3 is CATLVQANQPQHF. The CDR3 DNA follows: TGTGCCACCCTCGTACAGGCGAATCAGCCCCAGCATTTT.